One sample yielded the 2 T cell receptor beta chains listed below, sequenced in a study of Ad26.COV2.S vaccination and SARS-CoV-2 variants. TCRdb keeps only in-frame clones here, not all; method: immunoSEQ multiplex PCR. This sample has about 240,000 clones, with over 75% found just once. Treatment given: roughly 18 received Ad26.COV2.S at low or high dose, single or two shots; about five received placebo; per-sample allocation not given. Samples analyzed were those drawn on day 63 after the first vaccine or placebo injection. The sequences come from peripheral blood, collected in a trial of Ad26.COV2.S vaccine versus placebo. All receptors come from a person aged 18-65 years who received the Ad26.COV2.S COVID-19 vaccine or a placebo.

The chain couples TRBV5-1 to TRBJ2-2; D tentatively reads TRBD1 or TRBD2 (5 bases each). Per germline, CDR1 SGHRS and CDR2 YFSETQ. This CDR3 is built from 15 residues. V lost 5 bases to trimming and J lost 5 bases, with 16 bases between them. The CDR3 nucleotides are TGCGCCAGCAGAGAGGGGCAGGGCGGGACCGGGGAGCTGTTTTTT. This translates into CASREGQGGTGELFF. Using reference TRBV5-1 and TRBJ2-2 for the parts outside the CDR3, the full variable domain is KAGVTQTPRYLIKTRGQQVTLSCSPISGHRSVSWYQQTPGQGLQFLFEYFSETQRNKGNFPGRFSGRQFSNSRSEMNVSTLELGDSALYLCASREGQGGTGELFFGEGSRLTVL.

The chain combines TRBV24-1 with TRBJ2-7; 7 bases are shared with TRBD2. V trimming: 4 bases; J trimming: 9 bases; junction bases outside the gene matches: 8. Germline lookup yields CDR1 KGHDR and CDR2 SFDVKD. The CDR3 length is 13 residues. The CDR3 region has the DNA TGTGCCACCAGTGAACGGACGGGGAGGGGGCAGTACTTC. As protein: CATSERTGRGQYF.